This record concerns one T cell receptor (beta chain) sequence. Its antigen remains unknown. Germline CDR1 and CDR2: LNHDA and SQIVND (reference sequence). The CDR3 runs 15 residues. V was pared by 4 bases and J by 6 bases, with 11 bases of the junction left unmatched. This record belongs to a study of T cells in Graves' hyperthyroidism and ophthalmopathy. Study-level results: Through a model of 13 V-J features, ophthalmopathy was separated from stable hyperthyroidism.

The CDR3 regions of TCR beta were amplified from RNA transcripts. Initially, a first-round RT-PCR of the TCR CDR3 employed the HTBI primer set. One entry per CDR3 protein, called by TCRdb with MiXCR from the multiplex PCR reads. This sample has approximately 410,000 distinct CDR3 sequences; approximately 15% occur once, and the top ten carry less than 15%. Material for sequencing was blood. The TCR originated in a man between 18 and 29 years old with Graves' ophthalmopathy. V usage is TRBV19 and J usage is TRBJ1-1, with 7 nucleotides matching TRBD1. The DNA of the CDR3 is TGTGCCAGTAGTACCGCAGGGGGGGGGGGATCTGAAGCTTTCTTT. Its translation is CASSTAGGGGSEAFF.